The present T cell receptor beta chain was sequenced within a study of T cells after yellow fever vaccination. The table lists this clonotype with a few counts. Making TCR cDNA involved 5'RACE template switching, which added UMIs and a universal primer site. TCRdb analysed the 5' RACE reads with MiXCR anew, one entry per CDR3 protein. The data contain 500,000 to 650,000 distinct CDR3 sequences, 9% to 15% of them singletons. The V end was cut by 3 bases, the J end by 8 bases, with 10 bases between. CDR3 length: 12 residues. The germline V gene encodes CDR1 DFQATT and CDR2 SNEGSKA (reference sequence). V and J are TRBV20-1 and TRBJ1-4; D not resolved. This receptor was identified in a man aged 25-45 years who received the YFV17D yellow fever vaccine. This specimen was PBMCs, taken on the day of the yellow fever booster vaccination. CDR3 bases: TGCAGTGCTAGGGATCAAGGGGAAAAACTGTTTTTT. It specifies CSARDQGEKLFF.